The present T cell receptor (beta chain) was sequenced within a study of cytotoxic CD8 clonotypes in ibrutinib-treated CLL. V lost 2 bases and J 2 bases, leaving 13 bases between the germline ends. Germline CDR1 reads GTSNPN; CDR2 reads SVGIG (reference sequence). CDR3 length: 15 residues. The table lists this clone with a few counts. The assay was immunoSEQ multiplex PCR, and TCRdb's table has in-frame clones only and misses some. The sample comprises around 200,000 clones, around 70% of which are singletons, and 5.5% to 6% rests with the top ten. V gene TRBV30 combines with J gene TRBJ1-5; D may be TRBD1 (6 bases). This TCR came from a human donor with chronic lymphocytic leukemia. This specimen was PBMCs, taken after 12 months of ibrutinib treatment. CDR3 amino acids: CAWSRGALGNQPQHF. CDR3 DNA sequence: TGTGCCTGGAGTAGGGGGGCTCTGGGCAATCAGCCCCAGCATTTT.